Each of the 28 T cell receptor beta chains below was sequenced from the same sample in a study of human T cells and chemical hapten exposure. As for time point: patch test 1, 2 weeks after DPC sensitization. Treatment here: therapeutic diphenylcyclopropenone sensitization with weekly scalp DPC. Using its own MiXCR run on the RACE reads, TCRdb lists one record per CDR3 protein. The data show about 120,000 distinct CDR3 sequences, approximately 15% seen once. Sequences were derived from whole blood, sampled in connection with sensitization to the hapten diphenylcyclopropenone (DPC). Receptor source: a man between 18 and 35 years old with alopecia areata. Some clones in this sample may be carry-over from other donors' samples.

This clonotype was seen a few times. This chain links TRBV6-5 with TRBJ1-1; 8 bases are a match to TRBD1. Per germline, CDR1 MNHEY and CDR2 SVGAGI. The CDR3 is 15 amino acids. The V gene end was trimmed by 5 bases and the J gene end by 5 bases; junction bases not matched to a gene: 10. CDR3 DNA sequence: TGTGCCAGCAGTGCTACCAGGGGGCCTGGGACTGAAGCTTTCTTT. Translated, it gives CASSATRGPGTEAFF.

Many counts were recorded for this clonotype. CDR3 nucleotide sequence: TGCGCCAGCCGCCTTATGGCGAACGCAGATACGCAGTATTTT. It encodes CASRLMANADTQYF. The gene calls are TRBV5-1 and TRBJ2-3; D unclear. The CDR3 extends over 14 amino acids. CDR1 is SGHRS and CDR2 is YFSETQ in the germline V gene. V lost 7 bases and J lost 4, with 16 bases in between.

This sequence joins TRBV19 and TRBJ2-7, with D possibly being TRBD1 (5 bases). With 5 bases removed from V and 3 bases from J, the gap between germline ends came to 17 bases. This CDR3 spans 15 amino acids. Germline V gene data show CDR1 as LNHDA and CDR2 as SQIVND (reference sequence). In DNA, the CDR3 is TGTGCCAGTAGTTCCCAGACAGCCCTACTCTACGAGCAGTACTTC. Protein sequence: CASSSQTALLYEQYF.

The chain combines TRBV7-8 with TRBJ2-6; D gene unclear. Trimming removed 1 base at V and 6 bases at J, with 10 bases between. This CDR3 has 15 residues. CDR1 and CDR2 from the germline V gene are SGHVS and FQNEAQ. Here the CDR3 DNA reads TGTGCCAGCAGCTTAGACCGTTCGGAGGCCAACGTCCTGACTTTC. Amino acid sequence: CASSLDRSEANVLTF.

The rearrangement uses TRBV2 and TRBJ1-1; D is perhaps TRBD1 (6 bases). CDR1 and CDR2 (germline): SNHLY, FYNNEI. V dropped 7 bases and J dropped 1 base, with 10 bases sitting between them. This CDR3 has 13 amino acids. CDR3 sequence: CASMARGNTEAFF. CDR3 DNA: TGTGCCAGCATGGCCAGGGGGAACACTGAAGCTTTCTTT.

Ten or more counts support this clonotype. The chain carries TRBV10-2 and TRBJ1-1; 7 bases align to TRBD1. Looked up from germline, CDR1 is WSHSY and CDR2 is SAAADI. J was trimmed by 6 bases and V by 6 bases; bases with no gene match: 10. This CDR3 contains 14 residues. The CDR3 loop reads CASRIDRARAEAFF. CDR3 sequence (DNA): TGCGCCAGCAGAATAGACAGGGCAAGAGCTGAAGCTTTCTTT.

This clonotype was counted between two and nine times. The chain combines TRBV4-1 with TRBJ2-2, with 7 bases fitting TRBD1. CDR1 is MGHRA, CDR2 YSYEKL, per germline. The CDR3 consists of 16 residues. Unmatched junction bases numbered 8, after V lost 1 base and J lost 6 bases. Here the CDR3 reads CASSQAETGTPGELFF. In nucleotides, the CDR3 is TGCGCCAGCAGCCAAGCAGAGACAGGGACCCCCGGGGAGCTGTTTTTT.

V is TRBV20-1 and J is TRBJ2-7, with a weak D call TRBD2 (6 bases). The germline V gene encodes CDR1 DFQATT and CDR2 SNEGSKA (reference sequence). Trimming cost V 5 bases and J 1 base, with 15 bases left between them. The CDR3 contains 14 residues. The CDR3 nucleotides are TGCAGTGCTGTCACCGGGACTGGGTCCTACGAGCAGTACTTC. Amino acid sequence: CSAVTGTGSYEQYF.

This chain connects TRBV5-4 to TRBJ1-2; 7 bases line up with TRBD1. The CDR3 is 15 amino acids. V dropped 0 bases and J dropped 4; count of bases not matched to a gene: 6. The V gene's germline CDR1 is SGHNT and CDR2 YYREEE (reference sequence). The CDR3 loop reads CASSLGPRGTYGYTF. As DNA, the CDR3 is TGTGCCAGCAGCTTGGGCCCCAGGGGGACCTATGGCTACACCTTC.

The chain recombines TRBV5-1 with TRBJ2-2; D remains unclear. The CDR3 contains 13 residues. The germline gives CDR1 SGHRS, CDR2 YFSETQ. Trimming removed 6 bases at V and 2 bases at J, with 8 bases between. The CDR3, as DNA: TGCGCCAGCACCCCCGGAAACACCGGGGAGCTGTTTTTT. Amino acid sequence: CASTPGNTGELFF.

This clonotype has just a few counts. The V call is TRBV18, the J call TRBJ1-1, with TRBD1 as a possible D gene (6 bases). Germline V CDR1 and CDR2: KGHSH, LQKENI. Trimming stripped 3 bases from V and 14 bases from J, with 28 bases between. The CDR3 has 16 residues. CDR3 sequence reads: CASSPSRGTVAAVSFF. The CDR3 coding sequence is TGTGCCAGCTCACCCAGCAGGGGCACCGTCGCGGCAGTCTCGTTCTTT.

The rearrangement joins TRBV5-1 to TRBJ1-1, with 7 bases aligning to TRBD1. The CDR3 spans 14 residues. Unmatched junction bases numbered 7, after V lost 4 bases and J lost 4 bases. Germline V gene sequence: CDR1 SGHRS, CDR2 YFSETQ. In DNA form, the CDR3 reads TGCGCCAGCAGCGCAGGGGACAGCGGCACTGAAGCTTTCTTT. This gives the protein CASSAGDSGTEAFF.

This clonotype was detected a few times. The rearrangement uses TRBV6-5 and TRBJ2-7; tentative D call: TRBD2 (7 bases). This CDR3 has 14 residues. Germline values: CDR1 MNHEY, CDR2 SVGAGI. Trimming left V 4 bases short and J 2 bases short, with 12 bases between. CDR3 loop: CASSFRGGAYEQYF. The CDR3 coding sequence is TGTGCCAGCAGTTTCAGAGGGGGGGCCTACGAGCAGTACTTC.

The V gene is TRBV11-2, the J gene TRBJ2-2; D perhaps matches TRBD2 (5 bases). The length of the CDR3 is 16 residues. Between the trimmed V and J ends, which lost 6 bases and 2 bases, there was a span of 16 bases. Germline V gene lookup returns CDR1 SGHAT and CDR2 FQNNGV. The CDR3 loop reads CASRWTGVVNTGELFF. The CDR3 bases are TGTGCCAGCAGGTGGACTGGGGTAGTCAACACCGGGGAGCTGTTTTTT.

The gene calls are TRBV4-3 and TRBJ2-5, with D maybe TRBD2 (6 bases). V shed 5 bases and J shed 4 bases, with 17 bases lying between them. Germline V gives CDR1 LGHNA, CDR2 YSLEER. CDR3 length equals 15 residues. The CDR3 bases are TGCGCCAGCAGCAGGGACTCAGGGCCCTTAGAGACCCAGTACTTC. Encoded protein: CASSRDSGPLETQYF.

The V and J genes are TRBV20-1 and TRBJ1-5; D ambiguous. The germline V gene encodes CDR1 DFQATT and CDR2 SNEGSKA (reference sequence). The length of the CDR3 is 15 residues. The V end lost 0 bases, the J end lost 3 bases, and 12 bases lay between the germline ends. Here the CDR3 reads CSARDQDGPNQPQHF. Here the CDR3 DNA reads TGCAGTGCTAGAGACCAGGACGGTCCCAATCAGCCCCAGCATTTT.

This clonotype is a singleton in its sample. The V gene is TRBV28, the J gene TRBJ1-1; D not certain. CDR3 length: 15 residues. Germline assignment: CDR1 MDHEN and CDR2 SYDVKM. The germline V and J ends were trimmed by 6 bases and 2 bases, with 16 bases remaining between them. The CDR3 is CASRTSQLRNTEAFF. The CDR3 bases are TGTGCCAGCAGGACCTCACAATTAAGAAACACTGAAGCTTTCTTT.

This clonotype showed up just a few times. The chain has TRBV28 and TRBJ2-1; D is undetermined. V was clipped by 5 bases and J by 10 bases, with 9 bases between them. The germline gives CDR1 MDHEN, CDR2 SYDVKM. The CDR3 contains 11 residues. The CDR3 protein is CASSRLEEQFF. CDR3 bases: TGTGCCAGCAGTCGGCTAGAGGAGCAGTTCTTC.

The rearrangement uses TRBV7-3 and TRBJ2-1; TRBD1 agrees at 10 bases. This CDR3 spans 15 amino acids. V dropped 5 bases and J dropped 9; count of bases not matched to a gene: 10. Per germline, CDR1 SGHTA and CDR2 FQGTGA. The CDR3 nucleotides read TGTGCCAGCAGCCCGGCGGGACAGGGGAGCAGTGAGCAGTTCTTC. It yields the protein CASSPAGQGSSEQFF. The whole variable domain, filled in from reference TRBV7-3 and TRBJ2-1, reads GAGVSQTPSNKVTEKGKYVELRCDPISGHTALYWYRQSLGQGPEFLIYFQGTGAADDSGLPNDRFFAVRPEGSVSTLKIQRTERGDSAVYLCASSPAGQGSSEQFFGPGTRLTVL.

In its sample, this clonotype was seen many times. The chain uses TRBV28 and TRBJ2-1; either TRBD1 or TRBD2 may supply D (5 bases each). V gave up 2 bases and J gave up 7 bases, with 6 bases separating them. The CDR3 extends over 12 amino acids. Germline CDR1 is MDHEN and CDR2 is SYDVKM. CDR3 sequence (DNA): TGTGCCAGCAGTTTAGGGGGAAATGAGCAGTTCTTC. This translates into CASSLGGNEQFF.

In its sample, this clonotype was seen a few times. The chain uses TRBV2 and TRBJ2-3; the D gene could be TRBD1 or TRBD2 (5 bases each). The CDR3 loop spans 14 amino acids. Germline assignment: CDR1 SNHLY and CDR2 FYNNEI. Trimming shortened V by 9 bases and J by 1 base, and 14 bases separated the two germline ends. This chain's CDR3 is CARGETSGTDTQYF. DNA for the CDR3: TGTGCCAGGGGGGAAACCTCGGGCACAGATACGCAGTATTTT.

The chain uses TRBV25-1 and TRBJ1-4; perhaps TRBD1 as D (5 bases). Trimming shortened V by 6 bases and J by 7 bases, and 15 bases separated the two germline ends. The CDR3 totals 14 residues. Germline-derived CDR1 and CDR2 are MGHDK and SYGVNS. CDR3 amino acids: CASSPGRFPEKLFF. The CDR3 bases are TGTGCCAGCAGCCCAGGGCGATTTCCTGAAAAACTGTTTTTT.

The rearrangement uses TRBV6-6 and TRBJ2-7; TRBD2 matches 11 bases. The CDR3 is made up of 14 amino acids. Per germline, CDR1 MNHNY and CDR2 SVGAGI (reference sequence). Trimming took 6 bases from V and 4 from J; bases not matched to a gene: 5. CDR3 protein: CASSRGTSGYEQYF. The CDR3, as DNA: TGTGCCAGCAGCCGCGGGACTAGCGGATACGAGCAGTACTTC.

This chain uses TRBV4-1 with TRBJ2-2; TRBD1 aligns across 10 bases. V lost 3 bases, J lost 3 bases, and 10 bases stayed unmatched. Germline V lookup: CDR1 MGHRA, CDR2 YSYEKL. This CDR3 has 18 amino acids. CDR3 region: CASSHSPGTGDYTGELFF. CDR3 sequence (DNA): TGCGCCAGCAGCCATTCCCCCGGGACAGGGGATTACACCGGGGAGCTGTTTTTT.

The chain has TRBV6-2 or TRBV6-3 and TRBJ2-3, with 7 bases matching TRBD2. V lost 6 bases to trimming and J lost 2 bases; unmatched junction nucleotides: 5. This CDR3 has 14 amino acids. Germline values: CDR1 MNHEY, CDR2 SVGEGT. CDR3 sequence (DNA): TGTGCCAGCAGGAACGGGGGGAACACAGATACGCAGTATTTT. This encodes CASRNGGNTDTQYF.

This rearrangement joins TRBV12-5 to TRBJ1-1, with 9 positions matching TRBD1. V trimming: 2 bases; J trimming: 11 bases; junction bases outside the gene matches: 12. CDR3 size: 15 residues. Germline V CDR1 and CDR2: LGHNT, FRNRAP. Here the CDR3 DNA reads TGTGCTAGTGGTTTGCCGTCACTGGGACAGGGTGTCGCTTTCTTT. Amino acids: CASGLPSLGQGVAFF.

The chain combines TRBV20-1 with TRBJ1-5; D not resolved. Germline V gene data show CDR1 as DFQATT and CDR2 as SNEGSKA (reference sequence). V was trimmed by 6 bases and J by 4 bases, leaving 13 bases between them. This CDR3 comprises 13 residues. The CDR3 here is CSALVTGNQPQHF. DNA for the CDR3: TGCAGTGCCCTTGTCACGGGGAATCAGCCCCAGCATTTT.

CDR3 sequence (DNA): TGTGCCAGCAGTCATAGAGCCTCCTACGAGCAGTACGTC. This translates into CASSHRASYEQYV. The J gene is TRBJ2-7, the V gene TRBV11-2; D is undetermined. Germline V CDR1 and CDR2: SGHAT, FQNNGV. Trimming removed 6 bases at V and 0 bases at J, with 9 bases between. The CDR3 consists of 13 residues.